Described below is a single T cell receptor (beta chain) sequence and its context. Its matching antigen is unknown. Extracted RNA was reverse transcribed, and the resulting cDNA served as sequencing template. Here immunoSEQ multiplex PCR was the method, and the copy in TCRdb shows in-frame clones only, minus some. The sample holds 150,000 to 200,000 clones; 55% to 65% are singletons and the top ten take approximately 4.8%. These data belong to a study of CD8+ T cells in alopecia areata. V was trimmed by 2 bases and J by 4 bases, leaving 10 bases between them. Germline assignment: CDR1 SGHTA and CDR2 FQGNSA. CDR3 length: 14 residues. Findings and limits, study-wide: Researchers report lesional scalp, most notably alopecia totalis/universalis, outstripped normal scalp in clonality.

The chain couples TRBV7-2 to TRBJ2-3; tentatively, D is TRBD2 (6 bases). Input material: CD4+ T cells sorted from blood. The source is a human donor in good health. The CDR3 coding sequence is TGTGCCAGCAGCTTATACGGGAGCCCAGATACGCAGTATTTT. It yields the protein CASSLYGSPDTQYF. The variable domain in full, completed from reference TRBV7-2 and TRBJ2-3, reads GAGVSQSPSNKVTEKGKDVELRCDPISGHTALYWYRQSLGQGLEFLIYFQGNSAPDKSGLPSDRFSAERTGGSVSTLTIQRTQQEDSAVYLCASSLYGSPDTQYFGPGTRLTVL.